These 22 T cell receptor beta chains were all obtained from the same sample, sequenced in a study of T cells in women clearing cervical HPV infection. Method: immunoSEQ multiplex PCR; TCRdb's copy keeps in-frame clones and lacks some. The sample's table shows 31,000 or so clones. Sequencing was performed on blood buffy coat. These TCRs come from a woman aged 18 to 75 with a cervical HPV16 infection that either progressed to CIN3+ or cleared (not recorded which).

Concerning this clone itself: The CDR3 extends 3 residues past the end of the read, so its final part is completed from the germline J gene. The chain links TRBV10-2 to TRBJ2-7; D might be TRBD2 (6 bases). The germline V and J ends were trimmed by 5 bases and 2 bases, with 10 bases remaining between them. This CDR3 has 13 residues. The germline V gene encodes CDR1 WSHSY and CDR2 SAAADI. The DNA read from the CDR3 is TGCGCCAGCAGTAGCGGGTACGCCTACGAG. As protein: CASSSGYAYE. In full, the CDR3 reads CASSSGYAYEQYF.

As to this clone: The read gets to within 3 residues of the CDR3 end, and the germline J gene fills in the rest. The rearrangement joins TRBV30 to TRBJ2-5; D gene unclear. The germline V gene has CDR1 GTSNPN and CDR2 SVGIG (reference sequence). Trimming took off 2 bases at V and 2 bases at J, with 9 bases between the two ends. The CDR3 consists of 13 residues. The part of the CDR3 DNA that was read is TGTGCCTGGAGTACCACCGCGCAAGAGACC. It yields the protein CAWSTTAQET. The CDR3 reads in full as CAWSTTAQETQYF.

Turning to this clone: The read terminates 3 residues before the CDR3 end, so the remaining end is supplied by the germline J gene. The J gene is TRBJ2-2, the V gene TRBV7-3; tentative D call: TRBD1 (7 bases). Trimming took off 5 bases at V and 10 bases at J, with 17 bases between the two ends. There are 14 residues in the CDR3. The germline gives CDR1 SGHTA, CDR2 FQGTGA. The CDR3 bases that were read are TGTGCCAGCAGCCTTACGACAGGGAGGCAGGAG. Its translation: CASSLTTGRQE. The entire CDR3 protein is CASSLTTGRQELFF.

A remark on this clone: Coverage ceases 3 residues before the CDR3 finishes, and the germline J gene fills in the end. J is TRBJ1-3 and V is TRBV19; D call uncertain. V gave up 3 bases and J gave up 0 bases, with 6 bases separating them. The CDR3 has 14 amino acids. Germline assignment: CDR1 LNHDA and CDR2 SQIVND (reference sequence). The sequenced CDR3 bases are TGTGCCAGTAGTATTAGAGTCTCTGGAAACACC. It codes for CASSIRVSGNT. The full CDR3 protein reads CASSIRVSGNTIYF.

Note on this clone: The CDR3 goes on 3 residues after the read ends, and that part is filled in from the germline J gene. The chain has TRBV29-1 and TRBJ2-6; weak D call: TRBD1 (6 bases). The CDR3 covers 16 residues. Trimming shortened V by 5 bases and J by 0 bases, and 14 bases separated the two germline ends. Germline CDR1 and CDR2: SQVTM and ANQGSEA. CDR3 residues: CSVTRDTDSGANVLTF. The CDR3 bases that were read are TGCAGCGTTACCCGGGACACAGACTCTGGGGCCAACGTC.

Of note for this clone: Sequencing ends 3 residues short of the CDR3 end; the germline J gene provides the rest. The rearrangement joins TRBV6-2 or TRBV6-3 to TRBJ2-7, with D possibly being TRBD1 (6 bases). V dropped 6 bases and J dropped 2 bases, with 14 bases sitting between them. This CDR3 contains 14 residues. Germline CDR1 is MNHEY and CDR2 is SVGEGT. The covered CDR3 bases are TGTGCCAGCAGGGAGACAGGACCGGCCTACGAG. Its protein is CASRETGPAYE. The whole CDR3 protein reads CASRETGPAYEQYF.

A note on this clone: The CDR3 goes on 3 residues after the read ends, and that part is filled in from the germline J gene. The chain carries TRBV6-2 or TRBV6-3 and TRBJ2-1; TRBD2 matches 8 bases. Losses at the gene ends were 6 bases for V and 0 bases for J; bases not matched to a gene: 7. CDR1 and CDR2 from the germline V gene are MNHEY and SVGEGT. CDR3 length: 16 residues. The CDR3: CASRGLAGSSYNEQFF. The covered CDR3 bases are TGTGCCAGCAGGGGGCTAGCGGGTAGCTCCTACAATGAG.

Concerning this clone itself: The CDR3 end lies 3 residues beyond the end of the read and is filled in from the germline J gene. The chain carries TRBV7-9 and TRBJ2-7; weak D call: TRBD2 (5 bases). V lost 1 base and J 6 bases, leaving 13 bases between the germline ends. The V gene's germline CDR1 is SEHNR and CDR2 FQNEAQ (reference sequence). The CDR3 sequence is 14 residues long. CDR3 bases read: TGTGCCAGCAGCTTAGGTACGGGGTTAAGCGAG. Translating gives CASSLGTGLSE. The CDR3 in its entirety is CASSLGTGLSEQYF.

About this clone itself: The sequence runs out 3 residues before the end of the CDR3; the remainder is reconstructed from the germline J gene. V and J are TRBV20-1 and TRBJ2-3, with a weak D call TRBD2 (5 bases). Germline V gene lookup returns CDR1 DFQATT and CDR2 SNEGSKA (reference sequence). The CDR3 runs 17 residues. The V gene lost 0 bases and the J gene lost 3 bases, with 19 bases spanning the gap. CDR3 in amino acids: CSARDGGPSGITDTQYF. Incomplete CDR3 DNA: TGCAGTGCTAGAGATGGAGGACCGTCGGGGATTACAGATACG.

With respect to this clone: The observed sequence ends 3 residues before the CDR3 terminus, with the missing tail filled in from the germline J gene. The chain uses TRBV30 and TRBJ1-3; D gene uncertain. This CDR3 is built from 13 residues. Germline lookup yields CDR1 GTSNPN and CDR2 SVGIG (reference sequence). The ends were cut back, 4 bases at V and 5 bases at J, with 12 bases in the middle. The part of the CDR3 DNA that was read is TGTGCCTGGACCGGTCGGACTCGAAACACC. It yields the protein CAWTGRTRNT. The whole CDR3 sequence is CAWTGRTRNTIYF. The complete variable domain, with remaining parts taken from reference TRBV30 and TRBJ1-3, reads SQTIHQWPATLVQPVGSPLSLECTVEGTSNPNLYWYRQAAGRGLQLLFYSVGIGQISSEVPQNLSASRPQDRQFILSSKKLLLSDSGFYLCAWTGRTRNTIYFGEGSWLTVV.

As to this clone: The read ends 3 residues shy of where the CDR3 ends; the end is completed using the germline J gene. The chain couples TRBV10-3 to TRBJ2-7, with 7 bases that match TRBD1. Unmatched junction bases numbered 7, after V lost 6 bases and J lost 2 bases. This CDR3 is 14 amino acids long. Germline V gene data show CDR1 as ENHRY and CDR2 as SYGVKD. The part of the CDR3 DNA that was read is TGTGCCATCAGCGAAAGTACAGGGGCCTACGAG. Residues: CAISESTGAYE. The whole CDR3 protein reads CAISESTGAYEQYF.

About this clone: Read coverage stops 3 residues before the CDR3 terminus; the germline J gene supplies the remainder. This chain connects TRBV18 to TRBJ1-1, with D perhaps matching TRBD1 (6 bases). This CDR3 has 13 amino acids. The V end lost 6 bases, the J end lost 1 base, and 9 bases lay between the germline ends. Germline-derived CDR1 and CDR2 are KGHSH and LQKENI. The CDR3 is CASSKGENTEAFF. The DNA read from the CDR3 is TGTGCCAGCTCCAAGGGGGAGAACACTGAA.

A note on this clone: Sequencing ends 3 residues short of the CDR3 end; the germline J gene provides the rest. The rearrangement links TRBV11-2 to TRBJ1-2, with 8 nucleotides matching TRBD1. CDR1 and CDR2 from the germline V gene are SGHAT and FQNNGV. The length of the CDR3 is 15 residues. J gave up 0 bases and V 3 bases, and 3 bases lay outside the gene matches. CDR3 loop: CASSFQGAPNYGYTF. The part of the CDR3 DNA that was read is TGTGCCAGCAGCTTCCAGGGGGCACCTAACTATGGC.

In regard to this clone: Sequencing ends 3 residues short of the CDR3 end; the germline J gene provides the rest. V gene TRBV20-1 combines with J gene TRBJ1-2; D might be TRBD1 (5 bases). The CDR3 contains 14 residues. CDR1 is DFQATT, CDR2 SNEGSKA, per germline (reference sequence). The ends were cut back, 1 base at V and 4 bases at J, with 13 bases in the middle. CDR3 sequence reads: CSARAGSAAYGYTF. The sequenced part of the CDR3 DNA is TGCAGTGCTAGAGCAGGGTCGGCCGCCTATGGC.

According to its frequency, this clone is medium-sized. Read coverage stops 3 residues before the CDR3 terminus; the germline J gene supplies the remainder. V and J are TRBV19 and TRBJ2-6, with D uncertain. Trimming cost V 3 bases and J 2 bases, with 8 bases left between them. Germline CDR1 reads LNHDA; CDR2 reads SQIVND (reference sequence). The CDR3 consists of 15 residues. CDR3 DNA, as far as it was read: TGTGCCAGTAGTATTGAGGTAACTGGGGCCAACGTC. This encodes CASSIEVTGANV. The CDR3 in its entirety is CASSIEVTGANVLTF.

CDR3 DNA (partial): TGTGCCAGCACCCTGACAACCTCCACAGATACG. Amino acid sequence: CASTLTTSTDT. The CDR3 in its entirety is CASTLTTSTDTQYF. The J gene is TRBJ2-3, the V gene TRBV2; D unresolved. The read is 3 residues too short to cover the CDR3 end, so that end is filled in from the germline J gene. The V end was cut by 7 bases, the J end by 2 bases, with 13 bases between. The germline CDR1 and CDR2 sequences are SNHLY and FYNNEI. This CDR3 is built from 14 residues.

To note about this clone: The read terminates 3 residues before the CDR3 end, so the remaining end is supplied by the germline J gene. The chain joins TRBV12-3 or TRBV12-4 to TRBJ1-4, with 7 bases identical to TRBD1. The CDR3 sequence is 14 residues long. V dropped 6 bases and J dropped 10; count of bases not matched to a gene: 11. The CDR3 here is CASSTRQGAGKLFF. CDR3 bases read: TGTGCCAGCAGCACTAGACAGGGAGCGGGAAAA.

The sequenced CDR3 bases are TGCGCCAGCAGCTCAGACCCCCGGGGAAGCACAGATACG. The encoded protein is CASSSDPRGSTDT. The whole CDR3 sequence reads CASSSDPRGSTDTQYF. The chain links TRBV5-1 to TRBJ2-3; tentative D call: TRBD2 (5 bases). Read coverage stops 3 residues before the CDR3 terminus; the germline J gene supplies the remainder. This CDR3 is 16 amino acids long. V lost 3 bases and J 0 bases, leaving 14 bases between the germline ends. The V gene's germline CDR1 is SGHRS and CDR2 YFSETQ.

About this clone itself: From the germline J gene comes the end of the CDR3, since the read stops 3 residues before it. The chain is built from TRBV6-2 or TRBV6-3 and TRBJ2-3; 12 bases are shared with TRBD2. This CDR3 contains 15 residues. In germline, CDR1 is MNHEY, CDR2 SVGEGT. The CDR3 reads CASSRGLAGKETQYF. CDR3 DNA (partial): TGTGCCAGCAGTCGCGGACTAGCGGGAAAAGAGACG.

Details on this clone: Coverage ceases 3 residues before the CDR3 finishes, and the germline J gene fills in the end. The rearrangement joins TRBV11-1 to TRBJ2-1, with D perhaps assigned TRBD1 or TRBD2 (6 bases each). The germline V gene encodes CDR1 SGHAT and CDR2 FQDESV (reference sequence). This CDR3 is built from 15 residues. Deletions cut 6 bases from V and 7 bases from J, with 19 bases between. The DNA read from the CDR3 is TGTGCCAGCAGGCAGGGGAGGACAGAGGGGAATGAG. It specifies CASRQGRTEGNE. The entire CDR3 protein is CASRQGRTEGNEQFF. The full variable domain, in which reference TRBV11-1 and TRBJ2-1 provide the parts outside the CDR3, is EAEVAQSPRYKITEKSQAVAFWCDPISGHATLYWYRQILGQGPELLVQFQDESVVDDSQLPKDRFSAERLKGVDSTLKIQPAELGDSAMYLCASRQGRTEGNEQFFGPGTRLTVL.

In regard to this clone: The read falls 3 residues short of the CDR3 end, and the missing part is taken from the germline J gene. The rearrangement joins TRBV19 to TRBJ1-1; D might be TRBD1 (5 bases). Germline CDR1 reads LNHDA; CDR2 reads SQIVND (reference sequence). The CDR3 contains 13 residues. V shed 3 bases and J shed 3 bases, with 8 bases lying between them. Incomplete CDR3 DNA: TGTGCCAGTAGTATCTCGGGGGACACTGAA. Amino acid sequence: CASSISGDTE. The entire CDR3 protein reads CASSISGDTEAFF.

CDR3 bases read: TGTGCCAGCAGCTTACAGGGGCAAGCAGATACG. Amino acids: CASSLQGQADT. The full CDR3 sequence reads CASSLQGQADTQYF. The chain has TRBV7-2 and TRBJ2-3, with a possible D match to TRBD1 (6 bases). The CDR3 end lies 3 residues beyond the end of the read and is filled in from the germline J gene. V was clipped by 2 bases and J by 4 bases, with 10 bases between them. CDR3 length: 14 amino acids. The germline gives CDR1 SGHTA, CDR2 FQGNSA.